The entry below describes one TCR beta chain. Antigen specificity is unknown. The sample comes from a study of cytomegalovirus exposure and HLA in healthy donors. Study-wide context: The 120 or so validation repertoires and the approximately 640 first-cohort repertoires shared a platform, a later analysis reported. Overall study findings and caveats: Most TCRs appeared rarely, but some public TCRs recurred in many donors. The tendency of first-cohort TCR clusters to co-occur in the roughly 130 validation repertoires emerged from a later analysis.

CDR3 length: 15 amino acids. Unmatched junction bases numbered 5, after V lost 2 bases and J lost 1 base. CDR1 is KGHSH, CDR2 LQKENI, per germline. Data came from immunoSEQ multiplex PCR; TCRdb stores just in-frame clones and leaves some out. The data hold about 79,000 clones, with 93% observed a single time. This receptor was obtained from a woman younger than 45 in good health and CMV-seronegative. The sample taken for sequencing was PBMCs. The chain links TRBV18 to TRBJ2-7; 7 bases are a match to TRBD1. CDR3 DNA: TGTGCCAGCTCACCAGGCCGGGACAGTTCCTACGAGCAGTACTTC. Amino acid sequence: CASSPGRDSSYEQYF. The whole variable domain, remainder taken from reference TRBV18 and TRBJ2-7, is NAGVMQNPRHLVRRRGQEARLRCSPMKGHSHVYWYRQLPEEGLKFMVYLQKENIIDESGMPKERFSAEFPKEGPSILRIQQVVRGDSAAYFCASSPGRDSSYEQYFGPGTRLTVT.